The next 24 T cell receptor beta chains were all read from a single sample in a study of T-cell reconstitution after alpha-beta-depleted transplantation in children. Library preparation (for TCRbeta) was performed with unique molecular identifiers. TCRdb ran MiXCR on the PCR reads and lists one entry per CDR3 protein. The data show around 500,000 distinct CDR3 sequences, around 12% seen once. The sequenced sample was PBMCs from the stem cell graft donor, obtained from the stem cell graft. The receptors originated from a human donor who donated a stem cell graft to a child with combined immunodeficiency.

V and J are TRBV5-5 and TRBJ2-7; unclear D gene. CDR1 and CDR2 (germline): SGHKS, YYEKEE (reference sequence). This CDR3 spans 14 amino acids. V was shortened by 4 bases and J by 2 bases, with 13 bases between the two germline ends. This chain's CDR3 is CASSPDITPYEQYF. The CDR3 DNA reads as TGTGCCAGCAGCCCTGACATAACCCCCTACGAGCAGTACTTC.

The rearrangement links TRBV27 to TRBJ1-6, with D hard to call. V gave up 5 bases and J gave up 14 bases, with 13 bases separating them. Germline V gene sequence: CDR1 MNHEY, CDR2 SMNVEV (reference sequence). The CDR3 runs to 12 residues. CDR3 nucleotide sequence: TGTGCCAGCAGTACCCAGAATGGGGCCCTCCACTTT. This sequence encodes CASSTQNGALHF.

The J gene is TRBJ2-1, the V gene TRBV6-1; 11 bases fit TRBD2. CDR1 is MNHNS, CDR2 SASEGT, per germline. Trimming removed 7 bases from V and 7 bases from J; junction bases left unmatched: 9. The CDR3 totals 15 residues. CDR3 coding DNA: TGTGCCAGCACCGACGGGACTAGCGGAAGAAATGAGCAGTTCTTC. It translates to CASTDGTSGRNEQFF.

CDR3 in amino acids: CSASTGALSGNTIYF. CDR3 bases: TGCAGTGCTAGCACAGGAGCCCTTTCTGGAAACACCATATATTTT. V usage is TRBV20-1 and J usage is TRBJ1-3; weak D call: TRBD1 (5 bases). Trimming took 3 bases from V and 1 from J, leaving 13 bases between them. The CDR3 runs 15 residues. Germline CDR1 and CDR2: DFQATT and SNEGSKA (reference sequence).

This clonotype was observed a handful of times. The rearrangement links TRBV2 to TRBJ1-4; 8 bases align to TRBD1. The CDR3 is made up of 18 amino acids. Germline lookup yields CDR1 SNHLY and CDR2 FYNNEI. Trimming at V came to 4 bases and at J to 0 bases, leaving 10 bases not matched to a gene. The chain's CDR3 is CASSGVGQGIATNEKLFF. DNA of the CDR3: TGTGCCAGCAGTGGGGTAGGACAGGGTATTGCAACTAATGAAAAACTGTTTTTT. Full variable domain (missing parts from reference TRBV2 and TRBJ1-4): EPEVTQTPSHQVTQMGQEVILRCVPISNHLYFYWYRQILGQKVEFLVSFYNNEISEKSEIFDDQFSVERPDGSNFTLKIRSTKLEDSAMYFCASSGVGQGIATNEKLFFGSGTQLSVL.

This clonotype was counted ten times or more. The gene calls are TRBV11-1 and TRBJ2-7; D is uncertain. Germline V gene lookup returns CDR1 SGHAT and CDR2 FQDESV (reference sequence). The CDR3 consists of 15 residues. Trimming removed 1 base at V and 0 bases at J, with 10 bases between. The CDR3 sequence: CASSLDHGSSYEQYF. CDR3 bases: TGTGCCAGCAGCTTAGATCACGGTTCCTCCTACGAGCAGTACTTC. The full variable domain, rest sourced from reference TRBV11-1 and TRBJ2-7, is EAEVAQSPRYKITEKSQAVAFWCDPISGHATLYWYRQILGQGPELLVQFQDESVVDDSQLPKDRFSAERLKGVDSTLKIQPAELGDSAMYLCASSLDHGSSYEQYFGPGTRLTVT.

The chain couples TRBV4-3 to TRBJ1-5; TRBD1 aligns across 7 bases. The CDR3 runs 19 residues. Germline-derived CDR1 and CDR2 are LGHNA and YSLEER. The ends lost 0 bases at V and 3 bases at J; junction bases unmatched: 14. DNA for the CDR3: TGCGCCAGCAGCCAAGAAGTGCGGAGACAGGGTCGAAACAATCAGCCCCAGCATTTT. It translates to CASSQEVRRQGRNNQPQHF.

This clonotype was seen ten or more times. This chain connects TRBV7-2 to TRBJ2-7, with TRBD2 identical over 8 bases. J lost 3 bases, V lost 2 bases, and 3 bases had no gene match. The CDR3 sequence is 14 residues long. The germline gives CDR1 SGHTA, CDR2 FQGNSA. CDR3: CASSLRAGGYEQYF. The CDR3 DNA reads TGTGCCAGCAGCTTAAGGGCGGGAGGCTACGAGCAGTACTTC.

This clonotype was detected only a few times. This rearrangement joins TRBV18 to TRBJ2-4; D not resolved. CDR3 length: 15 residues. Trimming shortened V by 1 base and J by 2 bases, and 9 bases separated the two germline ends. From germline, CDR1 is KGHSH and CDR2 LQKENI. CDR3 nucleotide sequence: TGTGCCAGCTCACCACTCCCTGGGACCAAAAACATTCAGTACTTC. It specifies CASSPLPGTKNIQYF.

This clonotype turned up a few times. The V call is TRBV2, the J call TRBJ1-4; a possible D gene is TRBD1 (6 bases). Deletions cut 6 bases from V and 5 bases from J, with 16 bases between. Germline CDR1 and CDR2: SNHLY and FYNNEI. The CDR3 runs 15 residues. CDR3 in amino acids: CASRRTEYPNEKLFF. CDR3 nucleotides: TGTGCCAGCAGGCGGACAGAGTACCCCAATGAAAAACTGTTTTTT.

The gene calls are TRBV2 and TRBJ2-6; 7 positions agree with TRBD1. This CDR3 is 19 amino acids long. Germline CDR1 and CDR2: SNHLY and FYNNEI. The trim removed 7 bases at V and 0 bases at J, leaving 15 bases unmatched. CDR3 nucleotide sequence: TGTGCCAGCACGGAGGACCGAGACAGGGTGTCCTCTGGGGCCAACGTCCTGACTTTC. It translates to CASTEDRDRVSSGANVLTF.

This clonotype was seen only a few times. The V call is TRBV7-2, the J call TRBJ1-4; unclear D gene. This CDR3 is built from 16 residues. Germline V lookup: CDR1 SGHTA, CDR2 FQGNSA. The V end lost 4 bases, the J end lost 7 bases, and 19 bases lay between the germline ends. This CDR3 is CASSSNGPYLFEKLFF. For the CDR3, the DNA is TGTGCCAGCAGCTCGAACGGGCCATACCTTTTTGAAAAACTGTTTTTT.

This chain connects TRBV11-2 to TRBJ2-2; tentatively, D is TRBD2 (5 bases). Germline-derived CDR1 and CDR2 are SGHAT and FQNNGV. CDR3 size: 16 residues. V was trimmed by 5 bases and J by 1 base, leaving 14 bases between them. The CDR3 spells CASSHLLRVNTGELFF. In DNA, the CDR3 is TGTGCCAGCAGCCATCTACTGAGGGTGAACACCGGGGAGCTGTTTTTT.

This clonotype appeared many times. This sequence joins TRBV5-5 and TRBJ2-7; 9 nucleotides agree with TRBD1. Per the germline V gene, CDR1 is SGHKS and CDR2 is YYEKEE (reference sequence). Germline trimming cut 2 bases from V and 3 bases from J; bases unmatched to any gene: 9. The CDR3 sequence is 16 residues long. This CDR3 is CASSFVPGQGGYEQYF. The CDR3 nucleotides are TGTGCCAGCAGCTTTGTACCGGGACAGGGTGGCTACGAGCAGTACTTC.

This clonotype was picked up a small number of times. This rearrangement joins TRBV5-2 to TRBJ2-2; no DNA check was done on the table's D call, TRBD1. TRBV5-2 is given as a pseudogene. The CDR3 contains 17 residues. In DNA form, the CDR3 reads TGTGCCATGGGCCCCCTCCTGGGCCAGGGAGACACCGGGGAGCTGTTTTTT. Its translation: CAMGPLLGQGDTGELFF.

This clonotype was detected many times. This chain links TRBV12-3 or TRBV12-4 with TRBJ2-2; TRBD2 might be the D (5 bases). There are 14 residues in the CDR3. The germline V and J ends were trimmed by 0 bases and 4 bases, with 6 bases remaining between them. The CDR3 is CASSLAGATGELFF. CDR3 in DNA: TGTGCCAGCAGTTTAGCGGGAGCCACCGGGGAGCTGTTTTTT.

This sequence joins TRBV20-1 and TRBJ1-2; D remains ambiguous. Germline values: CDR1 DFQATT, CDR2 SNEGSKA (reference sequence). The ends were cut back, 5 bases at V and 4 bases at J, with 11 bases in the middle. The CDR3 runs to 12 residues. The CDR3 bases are TGCAGTGCTCACGGGCAGGTCTATGGCTACACCTTC. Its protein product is CSAHGQVYGYTF.

In DNA form, the CDR3 reads TGTGCCAGCAGCTTTGTGGCGGGAGACTACGAGCAGTACTTC. This gives the protein CASSFVAGDYEQYF. The J gene is TRBJ2-7, the V gene TRBV7-9; 7 positions match TRBD2. This CDR3 region has 14 residues. Losses at the gene ends were 3 bases for V and 3 bases for J; bases not matched to a gene: 5. Germline CDR1 reads SEHNR; CDR2 reads FQNEAQ (reference sequence).

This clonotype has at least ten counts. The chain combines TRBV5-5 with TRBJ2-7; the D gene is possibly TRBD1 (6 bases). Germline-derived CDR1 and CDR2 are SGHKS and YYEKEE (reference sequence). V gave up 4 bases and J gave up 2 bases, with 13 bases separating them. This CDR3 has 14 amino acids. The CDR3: CASSHRDTPYEQYF. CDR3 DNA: TGTGCCAGCAGCCACCGGGACACACCCTACGAGCAGTACTTC.

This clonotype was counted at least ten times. CDR3 DNA: TGCGCCAGCAGCCAAGATTACCCATCTTCCCCGCCAGAGACCCAGTACTTC. This codes for CASSQDYPSSPPETQYF. The chain is built from TRBV4-3 and TRBJ2-5, with D hard to call. The CDR3 runs to 17 residues. V lost 0 bases and J 4 bases, leaving 18 bases between the germline ends. Germline V gene lookup returns CDR1 LGHNA and CDR2 YSLEER.

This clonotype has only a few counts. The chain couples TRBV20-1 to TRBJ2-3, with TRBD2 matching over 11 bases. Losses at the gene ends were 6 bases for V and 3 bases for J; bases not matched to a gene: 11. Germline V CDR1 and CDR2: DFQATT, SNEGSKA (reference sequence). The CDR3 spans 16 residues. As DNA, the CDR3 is TGCAGTGCCCCGGGACTAGCGGCCCGAATAACAGATACGCAGTATTTT. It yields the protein CSAPGLAARITDTQYF.

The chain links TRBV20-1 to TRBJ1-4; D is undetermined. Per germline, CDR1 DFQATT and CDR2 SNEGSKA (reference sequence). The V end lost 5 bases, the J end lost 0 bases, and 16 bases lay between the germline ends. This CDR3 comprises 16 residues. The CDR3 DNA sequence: TGCAGTGCTCCAATCCCGTCTGTTGCAACTAATGAAAAACTGTTTTTT. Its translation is CSAPIPSVATNEKLFF.

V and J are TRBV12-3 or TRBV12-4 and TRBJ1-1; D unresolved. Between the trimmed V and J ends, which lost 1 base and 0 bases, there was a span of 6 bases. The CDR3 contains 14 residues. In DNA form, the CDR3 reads TGTGCCAGCAGTTTAGTTACAGTGAACACTGAAGCTTTCTTT. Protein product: CASSLVTVNTEAFF.

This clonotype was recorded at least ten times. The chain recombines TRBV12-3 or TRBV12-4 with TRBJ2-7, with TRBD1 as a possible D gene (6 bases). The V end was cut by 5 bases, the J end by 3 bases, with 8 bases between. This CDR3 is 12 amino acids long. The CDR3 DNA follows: TGTGCCAGCAGTGTAGGGGGCTACGAGCAGTACTTC. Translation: CASSVGGYEQYF.